This TCR beta chain was observed in a study of cytomegalovirus exposure and HLA in healthy donors. Study-level background: Among over 300 genotyped donors, roughly 81% fell in the Caucasian-associated ancestry cluster. Study-wide results and caveats: In a later analysis, specific HLA alleles were associated with 15,000 to 20,000 TCR beta sequences at a 0.05 false discovery rate. Rarity held for most TCR sequences, but there were some public TCRs that occurred in many donors. Researchers counted 164 TCR beta chains as cytomegalovirus-associated.

Concerning this clone: The antigen remains undetermined.

Primers for the PCR totalled 60 Vbeta and 13 Jbeta. Some clones are missing from TCRdb's copy, which holds only in-frame ones; the method was immunoSEQ multiplex PCR. The sample lists about 190,000 clones, approximately 87% occurring once. Germline CDR1 and CDR2: SGHNT and YYREEE (reference sequence). V was pared by 4 bases and J by 12 bases, with 9 bases of the junction left unmatched. This CDR3 contains 13 residues. Sample: PBMCs. The clonotype was recovered from a man under 40 in good health and CMV-seronegative. The chain uses TRBV5-4 and TRBJ2-4; 8 bases align to TRBD1. The CDR3: CASSRTGIDSQYF. In DNA, the CDR3 is TGTGCCAGCAGCAGGACAGGGATAGACAGTCAGTACTTC.